This is a list of T cell receptor beta chains from one sample in a study of cytomegalovirus exposure and HLA in healthy donors. The method was immunoSEQ multiplex PCR; TCRdb's version includes in-frame clones alone and lacks a portion of them. Of under 200,000 clones in the sample, 60% to 80% were seen once. The specimen was PBMCs. These receptors all come from a woman aged 40 to 50 in good health and CMV-seropositive. Each CDR3 is given with its conserved first and last residue. Fields, in order: D gene, J gene, V gene, clone size, CDR3 DNA, CDR3 protein. A D gene is named only where the DNA matches it firmly. Some rows mark clone size as missing; the rest say once, few, many or name a class of expanded clone.

TRBD2 TRBJ2-7 TRBV28 - TGTGCCAGCAGTAGGCGTGGGACTAGCGGGAACTACGAGCAGTACTTC CASSRRGTSGNYEQYF
TRBD2 TRBJ2-7 TRBV4-2 - TGTGCCAGCAGCCAAGAACTAGCGGGATCCTACGAGCAGTACTTC CASSQELAGSYEQYF
TRBD1 TRBJ1-3 TRBV30 - TGTGCCTGGACCGTCCCGGGACAGGGAAACACCATATATTTT CAWTVPGQGNTIYF
TRBD2 TRBJ2-5 TRBV6-5 - TGTGCCAGCAGTTACGGAGGGACTAGCGTTGAGACCCAGTACTTC CASSYGGTSVETQYF
TRBD2 TRBJ2-3 TRBV7-9 - TGTGCCAGCAGCTTCCGGACTAGCGGGGGCCGGGATACGCAGTATTTT CASSFRTSGGRDTQYF
TRBD1 TRBJ2-7 TRBV28 - TGTGCCAGCAGTTCCACAGGGGGCTTCGCCTACGAGCAGTACTTC CASSSTGGFAYEQYF
- TRBJ2-7 TRBV9 - TGTGCCAGCAGCGCACGGGGTGGAGATGCCTACGAGCAGTACTTC CASSARGGDAYEQYF
TRBD1 TRBJ2-2 TRBV28 - TGTGCCAGTCAGACCGGGACAGCAAACACCGGGGAGCTGTTTTTT CASQTGTANTGELFF
TRBD1 TRBJ1-5 TRBV7-2 - TGTGCCAGCAGCTTGACAGGGGTTAATCAGCCCCAGCATTTT CASSLTGVNQPQHF
TRBD1 TRBJ2-1 TRBV5-1 - TGCGCCAGCAGCTCCACAGGGGCCGACTACAATGAGCAGTTCTTC CASSSTGADYNEQFF
TRBD2 TRBJ2-3 TRBV11-3 - TGTGCCAGCAGCTTGGGACTACGCACAGATACGCAGTATTTT CASSLGLRTDTQYF
TRBD2 TRBJ2-7 TRBV4-3 once TGCGCCAGCAGCCACTCCGGGACTAGCGTCTACGAGCAGTACTTC CASSHSGTSVYEQYF
- TRBJ1-1 TRBV2 - TGTGCCAGCAGTGCGGGCAGGGCAGACACTGAAGCTTTCTTT CASSAGRADTEAFF
- TRBJ1-1 TRBV30 - TGTGCCTGGAGTCCCTGGGGAGCGCTCACTGAAGCTTTCTTT CAWSPWGALTEAFF
TRBD1 TRBJ1-1 TRBV7-2 - TGTGCCAGCAGCTTAGTGGGGACAGGGGGCCTGAACACTGAAGCTTTCTTT CASSLVGTGGLNTEAFF
- TRBJ2-5 TRBV30 - TGTGCCTGGAGTGTCGGGTCGGAGACCCAGTACTTC CAWSVGSETQYF
TRBD1 TRBJ2-5 TRBV7-2 - TGTGCCAGCAGCCCCCAGACAGGGCAGGAGACCCAGTACTTC CASSPQTGQETQYF
- TRBJ1-6 TRBV4-3 - TGCGCCAGCAGCCAAGATTCGAATCGGGGGTTGTCCTATAATTCACCCCTCCACTTT CASSQDSNRGLSYNSPLHF
TRBD1 TRBJ1-3 TRBV7-8 - TGTGCCAGCAGCTTACGGGACAGCGTAAACACCATATATTTT CASSLRDSVNTIYF
TRBD1 TRBJ1-1 TRBV18 - TGTGCCAGCTTACAAGGTCGGGACAGGGAAGCTTTCTTT CASLQGRDREAFF
- TRBJ2-7 TRBV7-2 - TGTGCCAGCAGCTTACAAACAGGCCCCAACTACGAGCAGTACTTC CASSLQTGPNYEQYF
- TRBJ2-1 TRBV5-4 - TGTGCCAGCAGACCGGCGGGGAGTTACAATGAGCAGTTCTTC CASRPAGSYNEQFF
TRBD1 TRBJ1-2 TRBV27 - TGTGCCAGCAGTTTAACGGGGGCAGGGGGCAACTATGGCTACACCTTC CASSLTGAGGNYGYTF
- TRBJ1-2 TRBV11-2 few TGTGCCAGCAGCCCATCCACGGGACAACTAAACTATGGCTACACCTTC CASSPSTGQLNYGYTF
- TRBJ2-7 TRBV5-6 - TGTGCCAGCAGCTTTGGGGGGGGCCGCACCTACGAGCAGTACTTC CASSFGGGRTYEQYF
- TRBJ2-1 TRBV27 - TGTGCCAGCAGTCCCTATGGTCGAGGAGCGGACAATGAGCAGTTCTTC CASSPYGRGADNEQFF
TRBD2 TRBJ2-3 TRBV19 once TGTGCCAGTAGTATAACTAGCGGGAGAACAGATACGCAGTATTTT CASSITSGRTDTQYF
- TRBJ2-3 TRBV11-3 - TGTGCCAGCAGCGGGGGAGGGGGAGGTAGGACAGATACGCAGTATTTT CASSGGGGGRTDTQYF
- TRBJ2-1 TRBV25-1 - TGTGCCAGCAGTGATTTACAGGGTAGCAATGAGCAGTTCTTC CASSDLQGSNEQFF
- TRBJ1-2 TRBV7-9 - TGTGCCAGCAGCCAAGCGGCTAACTATGGCTACACCTTC CASSQAANYGYTF
- TRBJ1-2 TRBV7-2 - TGTGCCAGCAGCTTTTTACAGGGAGGCTACACCTTC CASSFLQGGYTF
TRBD2 TRBJ2-7 TRBV5-1 - TGCGCCAGCAGCTTGGGGTCGCTAGCGGGGGGAAACTCCTACGAGCAGTACTTC CASSLGSLAGGNSYEQYF
TRBD1 TRBJ2-4 TRBV7-9 - TGTGCCAGCAGCTCCGACAGGGGGAAGGGGAACATTCAGTACTTC CASSSDRGKGNIQYF
- TRBJ2-7 TRBV2 - TGTGCCAGCAGTGTCGCGGGGATCTCCTACGAGCAGTACTTC CASSVAGISYEQYF
- TRBJ2-7 TRBV12-5 - TGTGCTAGTGGTTTGAAGGGGTTTTACGAGCAGTACTTC CASGLKGFYEQYF
- TRBJ2-5 TRBV7-2 - TGTGCCAGCAGCCTACTCGCGCAAGAGACCCAGTACTTC CASSLLAQETQYF
TRBD2 TRBJ2-1 TRBV4-3 once TGCGCCAGCAGCCGGTCGACTAGCGGGGGGTACAATGAGCAGTTCTTC CASSRSTSGGYNEQFF
- TRBJ1-2 TRBV19 - TGTGCCAGTAGTACGAGGGCTTTGGATGGCTACACCTTC CASSTRALDGYTF
- TRBJ2-7 TRBV30 - TGTGCCTGGAGCGAGGGTATTTCCTACGAGCAGTACTTC CAWSEGISYEQYF
TRBD2 TRBJ2-2 TRBV5-1 - TGCGCCAGCAGCTCACTAATAGCGGGGGCCCCCGGGGAGCTGTTTTTT CASSSLIAGAPGELFF
- TRBJ2-7 TRBV29-1 - TGCAGCGTTAAGGATAGCTACGAGCAGTACTTC CSVKDSYEQYF
- TRBJ1-4 TRBV30 - TGTGCCTGGAGTGAGAGACAGACGGTTAATGAAAAACTGTTTTTT CAWSERQTVNEKLFF
- TRBJ2-2 TRBV18 - TGTGCCAGCTCACCGACTGACACCGGGGAGCTGTTTTTT CASSPTDTGELFF
TRBD1 TRBJ1-4 TRBV19 - TGTGCCAGTAGCACAGGGGTAAGCGAAAAACTGTTTTTT CASSTGVSEKLFF
TRBD2 TRBJ2-7 TRBV27 - TGTGCCAGCAGTACCCGGACTAGCGGGGGACTGGACGAGCAGTACTTC CASSTRTSGGLDEQYF
- TRBJ2-2 TRBV30 - TGTGCCTGGAGTTTCGGGACTGGCGGGGAGCTGTTTTTT CAWSFGTGGELFF
- TRBJ2-2 TRBV19 - TGTGCCACTTCCCGGGTAGCCTCGAACACCGGGGAGCTGTTTTTT CATSRVASNTGELFF
- TRBJ2-1 TRBV6-4 - TGTGCCAGCAGTCCTACCGGGACACCCTACAACGAGCAGTTCTTC CASSPTGTPYNEQFF
- TRBJ2-7 TRBV14 - TGTGCCAGCAGCCAACTTCAAACCCAGGTCGGCGAGCAGTACTTC CASSQLQTQVGEQYF
TRBD2 TRBJ2-7 TRBV7-2 - TGTGCCAGCAGCTTAGAATGGAGCGGGGGGGCCTACGAGCAGTACTTC CASSLEWSGGAYEQYF
- TRBJ2-7 TRBV5-1 - TGCGCCAGCAGCTTGGGGGGCCAAGGGTTGGGCTACGAGCAGTACTTC CASSLGGQGLGYEQYF
TRBD1 TRBJ2-2 TRBV4-3 - TGCGCCAGCAGCCACAGCTTGGACAGGGGAACCGGGGAGCTGTTTTTT CASSHSLDRGTGELFF
- TRBJ2-7 TRBV20-1 once TGCAGTGCTAGAGGACAGGCCGAGCAGTACTTC CSARGQAEQYF